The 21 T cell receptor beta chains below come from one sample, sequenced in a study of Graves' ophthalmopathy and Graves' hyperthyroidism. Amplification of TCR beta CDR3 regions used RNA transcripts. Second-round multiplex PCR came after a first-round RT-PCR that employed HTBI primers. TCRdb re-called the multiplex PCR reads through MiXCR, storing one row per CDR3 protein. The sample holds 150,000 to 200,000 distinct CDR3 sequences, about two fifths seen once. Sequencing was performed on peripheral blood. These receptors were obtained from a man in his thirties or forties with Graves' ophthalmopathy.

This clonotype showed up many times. The CDR3 sequence is CASSIKRAGVRETQYF. CDR3 coding DNA: TGTGCCAGTAGTATAAAACGAGCGGGAGTGCGAGAGACCCAGTACTTC. This chain joins TRBV19 and TRBJ2-5; 8 positions agree with TRBD2. Germline trimming cut 2 bases from V and 4 bases from J; bases unmatched to any gene: 9. The CDR3 runs to 16 residues. Germline CDR1 and CDR2: LNHDA and SQIVND (reference sequence).

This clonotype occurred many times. CDR3 DNA sequence: TGTGCCACCAGCGGCACCGTGGACAGCCTCGATGTGGGGACCCAGTACTTC. Encoded protein: CATSGTVDSLDVGTQYF. The chain recombines TRBV24-1 with TRBJ2-5; D might be TRBD1 (6 bases). Per the germline V gene, CDR1 is KGHDR and CDR2 is SFDVKD. V gave up 7 bases and J gave up 7 bases, with 27 bases separating them. This CDR3 spans 17 amino acids.

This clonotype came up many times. For the CDR3, the DNA is TGTGCCAGCAGTTACGCGGGGCTAGGGAACACTGAAGCTTTCTTT. It codes for CASSYAGLGNTEAFF. This sequence joins TRBV6-2 or TRBV6-3 and TRBJ1-1, with D possibly being TRBD1 (5 bases). The CDR3 totals 15 residues. CDR1 MNHEY and CDR2 SVGEGT come from the germline V gene. The ends were cut back, 2 bases at V and 1 base at J, with 11 bases in the middle.

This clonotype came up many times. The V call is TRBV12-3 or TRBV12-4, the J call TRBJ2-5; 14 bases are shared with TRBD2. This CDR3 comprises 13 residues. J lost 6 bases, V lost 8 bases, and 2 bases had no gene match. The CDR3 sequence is CASGTSGRKTQYF. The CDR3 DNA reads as TGTGCCAGCGGGACTAGCGGGAGAAAGACCCAGTACTTC.

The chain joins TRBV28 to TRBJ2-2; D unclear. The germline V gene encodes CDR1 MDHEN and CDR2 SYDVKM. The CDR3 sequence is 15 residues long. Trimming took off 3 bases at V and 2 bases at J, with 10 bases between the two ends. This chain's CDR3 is CASSLDVGNTGELFF. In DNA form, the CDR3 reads TGTGCCAGCAGTTTGGACGTTGGAAACACCGGGGAGCTGTTTTTT.

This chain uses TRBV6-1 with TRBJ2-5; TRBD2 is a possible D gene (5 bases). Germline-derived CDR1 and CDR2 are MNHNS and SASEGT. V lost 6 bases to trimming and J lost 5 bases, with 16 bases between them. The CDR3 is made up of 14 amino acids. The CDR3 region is CASSTDLRGETQYF. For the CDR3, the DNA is TGTGCCAGCAGCACGGACCTCCGCGGGGAGACCCAGTACTTC.

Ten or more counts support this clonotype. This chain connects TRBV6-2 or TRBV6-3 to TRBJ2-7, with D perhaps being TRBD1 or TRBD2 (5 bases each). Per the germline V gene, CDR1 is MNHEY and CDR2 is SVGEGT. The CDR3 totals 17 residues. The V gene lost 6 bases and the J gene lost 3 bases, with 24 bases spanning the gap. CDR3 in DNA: TGTGCCAGCAGGACCTTAGAGAGGGACGCCACCAACTACGAGCAGTACTTC. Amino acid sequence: CASRTLERDATNYEQYF.

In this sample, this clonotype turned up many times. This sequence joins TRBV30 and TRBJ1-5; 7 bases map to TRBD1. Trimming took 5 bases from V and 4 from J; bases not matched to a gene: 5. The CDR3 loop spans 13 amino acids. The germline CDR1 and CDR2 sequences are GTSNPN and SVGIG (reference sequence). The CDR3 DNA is TGTGCCTGGGGGGACAGCACTAATCAGCCCCAGCATTTT. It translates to CAWGDSTNQPQHF.

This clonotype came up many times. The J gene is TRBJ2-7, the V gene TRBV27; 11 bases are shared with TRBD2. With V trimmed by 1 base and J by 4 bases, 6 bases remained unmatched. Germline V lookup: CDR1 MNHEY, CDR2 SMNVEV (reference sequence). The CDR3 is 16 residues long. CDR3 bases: TGTGCCAGCAGTTTATTCCGGACTAGCGGGTCGTACGAGCAGTACTTC. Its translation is CASSLFRTSGSYEQYF.

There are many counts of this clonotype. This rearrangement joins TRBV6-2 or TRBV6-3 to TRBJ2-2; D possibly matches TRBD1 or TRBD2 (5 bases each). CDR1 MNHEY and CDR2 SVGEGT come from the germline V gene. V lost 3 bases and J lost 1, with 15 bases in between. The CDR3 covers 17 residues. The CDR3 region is CASSYRGPARNTGELFF. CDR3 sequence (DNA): TGTGCCAGCAGTTATCGGGGCCCAGCCCGGAACACCGGGGAGCTGTTTTTT.

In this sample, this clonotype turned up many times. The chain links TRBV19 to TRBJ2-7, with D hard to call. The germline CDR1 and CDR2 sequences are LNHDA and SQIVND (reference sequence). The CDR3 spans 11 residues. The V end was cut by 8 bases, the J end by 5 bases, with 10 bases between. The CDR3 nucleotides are TGTGCCAGTTCCGTTAGGGACGAGCAGTACTTC. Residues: CASSVRDEQYF.

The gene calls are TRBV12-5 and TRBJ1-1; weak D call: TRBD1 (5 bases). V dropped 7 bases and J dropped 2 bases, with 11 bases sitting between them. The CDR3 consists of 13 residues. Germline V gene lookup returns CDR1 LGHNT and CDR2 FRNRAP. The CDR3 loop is CASAADSNTEAFF. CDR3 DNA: TGTGCTAGTGCCGCCGACAGTAACACTGAAGCTTTCTTT.

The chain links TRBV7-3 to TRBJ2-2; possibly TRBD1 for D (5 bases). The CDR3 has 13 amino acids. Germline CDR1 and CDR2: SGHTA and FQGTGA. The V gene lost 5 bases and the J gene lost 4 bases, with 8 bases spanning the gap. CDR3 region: CASSARATGELFF. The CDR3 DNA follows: TGTGCCAGCAGCGCCAGGGCCACCGGGGAGCTGTTTTTT.

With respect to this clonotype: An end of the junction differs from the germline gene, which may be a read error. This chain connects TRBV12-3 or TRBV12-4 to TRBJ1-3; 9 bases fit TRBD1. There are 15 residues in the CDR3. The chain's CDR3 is CTSSQGTGPGNTIYF. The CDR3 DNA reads TGTACCAGCAGTCAAGGGACAGGGCCGGGAAACACCATATATTTT.

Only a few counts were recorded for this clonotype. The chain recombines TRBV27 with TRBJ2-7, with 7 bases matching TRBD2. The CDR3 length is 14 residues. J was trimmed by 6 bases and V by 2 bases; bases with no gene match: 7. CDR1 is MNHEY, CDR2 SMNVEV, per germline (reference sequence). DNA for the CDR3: TGTGCCAGCAGTTTAGCGGGAGTACGGACCGAGCAGTACTTC. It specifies CASSLAGVRTEQYF.

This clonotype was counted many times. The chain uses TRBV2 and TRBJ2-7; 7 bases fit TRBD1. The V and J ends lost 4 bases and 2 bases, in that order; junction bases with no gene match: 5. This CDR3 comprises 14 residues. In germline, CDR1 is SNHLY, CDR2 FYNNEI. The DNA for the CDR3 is TGTGCCAGCAGTGGAACAGGGGCCGCCTACGAGCAGTACTTC. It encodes CASSGTGAAYEQYF.

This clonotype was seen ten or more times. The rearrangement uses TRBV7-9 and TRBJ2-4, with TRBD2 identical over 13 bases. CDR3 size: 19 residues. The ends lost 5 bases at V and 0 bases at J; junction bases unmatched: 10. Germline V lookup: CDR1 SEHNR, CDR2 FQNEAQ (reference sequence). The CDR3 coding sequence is TGTGCCAGCAGCCAGGGGGGACTAGCGGGACCACTAGCCAAAAACATTCAGTACTTC. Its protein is CASSQGGLAGPLAKNIQYF. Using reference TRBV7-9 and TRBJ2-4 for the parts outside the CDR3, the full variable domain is DTGVSQNPRHKITKRGQNVTFRCDPISEHNRLYWYRQTLGQGPEFLTYFQNEAQLEKSRLLSDRFSAERPKGSFSTLEIQRTEQGDSAMYLCASSQGGLAGPLAKNIQYFGAGTRLSVL.

CDR3 in amino acids: CACGGPSYEQYF. The CDR3 DNA follows: TGTGCCTGCGGGGGGCCGAGTTACGAGCAGTACTTC. The V gene is TRBV7-2, the J gene TRBJ2-7, with 8 bases identical to TRBD2. V lost 11 bases, J lost 4 bases, and 7 bases stayed unmatched. The germline V gene has CDR1 SGHTA and CDR2 FQGNSA. The CDR3 contains 12 residues.

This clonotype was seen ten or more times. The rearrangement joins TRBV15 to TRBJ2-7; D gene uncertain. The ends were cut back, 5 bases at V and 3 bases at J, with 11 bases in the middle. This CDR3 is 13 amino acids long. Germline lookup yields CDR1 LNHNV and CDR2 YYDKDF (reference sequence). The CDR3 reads CATSRRLSYEQYF. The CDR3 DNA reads TGTGCCACCAGCCGACGACTGAGCTACGAGCAGTACTTC.

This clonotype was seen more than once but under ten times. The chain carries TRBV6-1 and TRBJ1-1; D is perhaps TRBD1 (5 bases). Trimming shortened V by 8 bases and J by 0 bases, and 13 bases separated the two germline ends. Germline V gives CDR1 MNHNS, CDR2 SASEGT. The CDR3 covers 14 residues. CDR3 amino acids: CASLGWGVNTEAFF. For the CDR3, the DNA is TGTGCCAGCTTGGGTTGGGGGGTGAACACTGAAGCTTTCTTT.

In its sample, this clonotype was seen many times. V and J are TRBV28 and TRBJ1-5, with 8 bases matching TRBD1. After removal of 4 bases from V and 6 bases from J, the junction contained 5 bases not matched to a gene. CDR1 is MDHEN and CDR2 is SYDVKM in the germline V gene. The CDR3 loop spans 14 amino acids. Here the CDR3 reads CASSSPTGAQPQHF. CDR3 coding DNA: TGTGCCAGCAGTTCCCCGACAGGGGCTCAGCCCCAGCATTTT.